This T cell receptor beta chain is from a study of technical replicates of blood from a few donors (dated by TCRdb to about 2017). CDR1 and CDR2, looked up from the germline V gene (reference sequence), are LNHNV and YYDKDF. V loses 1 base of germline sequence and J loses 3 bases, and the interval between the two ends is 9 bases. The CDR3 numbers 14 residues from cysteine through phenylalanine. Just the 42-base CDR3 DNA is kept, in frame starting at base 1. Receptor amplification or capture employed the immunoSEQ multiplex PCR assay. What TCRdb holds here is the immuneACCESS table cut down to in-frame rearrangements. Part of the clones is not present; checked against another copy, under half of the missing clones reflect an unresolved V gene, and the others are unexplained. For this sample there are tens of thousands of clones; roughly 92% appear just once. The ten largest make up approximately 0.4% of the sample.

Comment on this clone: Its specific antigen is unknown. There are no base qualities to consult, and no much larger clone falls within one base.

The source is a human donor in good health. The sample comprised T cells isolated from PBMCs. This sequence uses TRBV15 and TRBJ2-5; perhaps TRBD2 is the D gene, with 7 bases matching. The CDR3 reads CATSRGGGEETQYF. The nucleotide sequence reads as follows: TGTGCCACCAGCAGAGGGGGGGGCGAAGAGACCCAGTACTTC.